These T cell receptor beta chains were read from a single sample in a study of identical twins. A single record per CDR3 protein comes from TCRdb applying MiXCR to the 5' RACE reads. Found here are about 210,000 distinct CDR3 sequences, roughly 10% of them singletons; the top ten hold roughly 5%. The sequencing input was memory (CD45RO+) T cells sorted from blood. The source of these receptors is a woman between 18 and 29 years old in good health. The CDR3 runs from the conserved cysteine through the conserved F or W. Fields, in order: D gene, V gene, clone size, J gene, CDR3 protein, CDR3 DNA. A D gene is named only where the DNA matches it firmly. Not every row has a clone size; where given, it reads once, few, many or a size class.

-	TRBV6-1	-	TRBJ2-7	CASSHSGDGEQYF	TGTGCCAGCAGCCACAGCGGAGACGGCGAGCAGTACTTC
-	TRBV20-1	many	TRBJ1-1	CSARVMDRNTEAFF	TGCAGTGCTAGAGTTATGGACAGGAACACTGAAGCTTTCTTT
-	TRBV5-5	many	TRBJ2-1	CASSLPSTLLDNEQFF	TGTGCCAGCAGCTTACCCTCGACACTCCTCGACAATGAGCAGTTCTTC
TRBD1	TRBV7-9	-	TRBJ1-2	CASSVQGYGYTF	TGTGCCAGCAGCGTACAGGGGTATGGCTACACCTTC
TRBD1	TRBV5-1	few	TRBJ2-1	CASSITGDEQFF	TGCGCCAGCAGCATTACAGGGGATGAGCAGTTCTTC
-	TRBV5-1	few	TRBJ1-5	CASSLVAGARQPQHF	TGCGCCAGCAGCTTGGTGGCAGGGGCTCGGCAGCCCCAGCATTTT
TRBD1	TRBV7-9	-	TRBJ2-7	CASSASRYRDRLLHF	TGTGCCAGCAGCGCTTCCCGTTACCGGGACAGACTTTTGCACTTC
-	TRBV20-1	few	TRBJ2-3	CSAREPRTTTDTQYF	TGCAGTGCTAGAGAACCCCGGACTACCACAGATACGCAGTATTTT
TRBD2	TRBV29-1	few	TRBJ2-1	CSGRGSSYNEQFF	TGCAGCGGACGCGGGAGTTCCTACAATGAGCAGTTCTTC
-	TRBV6-2/TRBV6-3	many	TRBJ2-7	CASSDSSYEQYF	TGTGCCAGCAGCGACAGTTCCTACGAGCAGTACTTC
-	TRBV7-2	few	TRBJ2-2	CASSLFNPVNTGELFF	TGTGCCAGCAGCTTATTCAATCCTGTGAACACCGGGGAGCTGTTTTTT
TRBD2	TRBV20-1	many	TRBJ2-3	CSAGRLAGVADTQYF	TGCAGTGCTGGCCGACTAGCGGGGGTAGCGGATACGCAGTATTTT
-	TRBV6-2/TRBV6-3	-	TRBJ2-7	CASSHPAKRASYEQYF	TGTGCCAGCAGTCACCCGGCAAAGCGGGCCTCCTACGAGCAGTACTTC
TRBD2	TRBV5-6	-	TRBJ2-5	CASSLEYSPGGTQYF	TGTGCCAGCAGCTTGGAGTACTCCCCGGGGGGGACCCAGTACTTC
-	TRBV6-1	few	TRBJ1-1	CASISGRGIEPEAFF	TGTGCCAGCATCTCCGGACGGGGGATCGAGCCTGAAGCTTTCTTT
-	TRBV5-1	many	TRBJ2-2	CASSPWGYTGELFF	TGCGCCAGCAGCCCTTGGGGTTACACCGGGGAGCTGTTTTTT
TRBD2	TRBV4-3	many	TRBJ2-4	CASSQGPTGGGAKNIQYF	TGCGCCAGCAGCCAAGGTCCCACGGGGGGAGGAGCCAAAAACATTCAGTACTTC
-	TRBV12-3/TRBV12-4	many	TRBJ2-6	CATLSSGANVLTF	TGTGCCACCCTGAGCTCTGGGGCCAACGTCCTGACTTTC
-	TRBV21-1	many	TRBJ1-5	CASPTAPSNQPQHF	TGTGCCAGCCCGACGGCGCCAAGCAATCAGCCCCAGCATTTT
TRBD1	TRBV15	-	TRBJ1-1	CATSPGGGYKAEAFF	TGTGCCACCAGTCCAGGGGGGGGATACAAGGCGGAAGCTTTCTTT
TRBD1	TRBV7-6	few	TRBJ1-2	CASSQGVGYGYTF	TGTGCCAGCAGCCAGGGGGTCGGCTATGGCTACACCTTC
-	TRBV20-1	-	TRBJ1-2	CSAAKLLDGYTF	TGCAGTGCTGCCAAACTGTTGGATGGCTACACCTTC
-	TRBV19	-	TRBJ1-1	CASTLGGDTFF	TGTGCCAGTACCCTAGGGGGGGACACTTTCTTT
TRBD2	TRBV20-1	-	TRBJ2-5	CSAPSTSGGTTQYF	TGCAGTGCTCCCTCAACTAGCGGGGGGACGACCCAGTACTTC
-	TRBV5-1	many	TRBJ1-1	CASTSGLGTEAFF	TGCGCCAGCACCTCAGGGTTGGGCACTGAAGCTTTCTTT
-	TRBV12-3/TRBV12-4	-	TRBJ1-1	CASRSRPRGTEAFF	TGTGCCAGCAGATCCCGACCTCGAGGGACTGAAGCTTTCTTT
-	TRBV20-1	-	TRBJ2-3	CSAREAFSTDTQYF	TGCAGTGCTAGAGAGGCGTTTAGCACAGATACGCAGTATTTT
TRBD2	TRBV2	few	TRBJ2-7	CASRGSLAGTYEQYF	TGTGCCAGCAGAGGCTCACTAGCGGGGACCTACGAGCAGTACTTC
TRBD2	TRBV7-2	-	TRBJ2-3	CASSLLGGVESQYF	TGTGCCAGCAGCTTACTCGGGGGGGTTGAGTCGCAGTATTTT
-	TRBV9	-	TRBJ2-2	CASSAGPGDTGELFF	TGTGCCAGCAGCGCGGGACCGGGGGACACCGGGGAGCTGTTTTTT
-	TRBV7-9	-	TRBJ2-1	CASRLYDEQFF	TGTGCCAGCAGGCTGTACGATGAGCAGTTCTTC
TRBD1	TRBV7-9	-	TRBJ2-5	CASSLTGGKETQYF	TGTGCCAGCAGTCTTACAGGGGGTAAAGAGACCCAGTACTTC
TRBD2	TRBV20-1	many	TRBJ2-1	CSATLTSGPFNEQFF	TGCAGTGCTACCCTCACTAGCGGCCCGTTCAATGAGCAGTTCTTC
-	TRBV6-1	few	TRBJ2-2	CATTRDFRDTGELFF	TGTGCCACTACCCGCGACTTCCGGGACACCGGGGAGCTGTTTTTT
TRBD2	TRBV5-1	few	TRBJ2-2	CASTYGLGGAGELFF	TGCGCCAGCACCTACGGACTAGGAGGAGCCGGGGAGCTGTTTTTT
-	TRBV5-1	few	TRBJ1-6	CASSFGVYNSPLHF	TGCGCCAGCAGCTTCGGGGTCTATAATTCACCCCTCCACTTT
TRBD2	TRBV19	-	TRBJ2-1	CAITSGSKQFF	TGTGCCATCACTAGCGGATCAAAGCAGTTCTTC
-	TRBV20-1	many	TRBJ2-7	CSARGFSYEQYF	TGCAGTGCTAGAGGGTTCTCCTACGAGCAGTACTTC
-	TRBV7-9	-	TRBJ1-1	CASSLGRGMNTEAFF	TGTGCCAGCAGCTTAGGGAGGGGGATGAACACTGAAGCTTTCTTT
-	TRBV3-1	-	TRBJ1-2	CASSQLTNYGYTF	TGTGCCAGCAGCCAACTGACTAACTATGGCTACACCTTC
-	TRBV12-5	-	TRBJ2-3	CASGFMDTQYF	TGTGCTAGTGGTTTCATGGATACGCAGTATTTT
TRBD2	TRBV13	-	TRBJ2-3	CASSPRLAGASDTQYF	TGTGCCAGCAGCCCCAGACTAGCGGGGGCCTCAGATACGCAGTATTTT
-	TRBV7-2	-	TRBJ1-4	CASSPGQNEKLFF	TGTGCCAGCAGCCCCGGCCAAAATGAAAAACTGTTTTTT
-	TRBV11-2	few	TRBJ2-3	CASSLQPFDTQYF	TGTGCCAGCAGCTTACAACCCTTTGATACGCAGTATTTT
-	TRBV30	-	TRBJ2-5	CAWSEEGRETQYF	TGTGCCTGGAGTGAAGAGGGGCGGGAGACCCAGTACTTC
TRBD2	TRBV12-3/TRBV12-4	many	TRBJ2-1	CASSLALAGGNEQFF	TGTGCCAGCAGTTTAGCGCTAGCGGGGGGGAATGAGCAGTTCTTC
-	TRBV25-1	-	TRBJ2-1	CASSDFPGLNYNEQFF	TGTGCCAGCAGTGATTTTCCGGGACTCAACTACAATGAGCAGTTCTTC
-	TRBV20-1	many	TRBJ1-4	CSARTPAREKLFF	TGCAGTGCTAGGACACCGGCGCGAGAAAAACTGTTTTTT
-	TRBV10-3	few	TRBJ1-1	CAITGQPNTEAFF	TGTGCCATCACGGGGCAACCTAACACTGAAGCTTTCTTT
-	TRBV20-1	few	TRBJ2-5	CSARDLRATQYF	TGCAGTGCTAGAGATCTTCGGGCGACCCAGTACTTC